The TCR beta chain under discussion was sequenced for a study of T cell responses to AZD1222 COVID-19 vaccine. On the study more broadly: Analyses pooled second doses at about 4 or about 12 weeks.

Using immunoSEQ multiplex PCR, the repertoire was profiled, and TCRdb retains in-frame clones only, with some absent. This table has about 86,000 clones, approximately 80% appearing once. Trimming removed 6 bases from V and 3 bases from J; junction bases left unmatched: 2. Germline CDR1 ENHRY, CDR2 SYGVKD. The CDR3 totals 13 residues. The gene calls are TRBV10-3 and TRBJ2-7, with 10 bases lining up with TRBD2. The receptor's source is an adult in good health. This material consisted of peripheral blood, taken on day 0 of AZD1222 vaccination. CDR3: CAISGTSDYEQYF. CDR3 DNA sequence: TGTGCCATCAGCGGGACTAGCGACTACGAGCAGTACTTC.